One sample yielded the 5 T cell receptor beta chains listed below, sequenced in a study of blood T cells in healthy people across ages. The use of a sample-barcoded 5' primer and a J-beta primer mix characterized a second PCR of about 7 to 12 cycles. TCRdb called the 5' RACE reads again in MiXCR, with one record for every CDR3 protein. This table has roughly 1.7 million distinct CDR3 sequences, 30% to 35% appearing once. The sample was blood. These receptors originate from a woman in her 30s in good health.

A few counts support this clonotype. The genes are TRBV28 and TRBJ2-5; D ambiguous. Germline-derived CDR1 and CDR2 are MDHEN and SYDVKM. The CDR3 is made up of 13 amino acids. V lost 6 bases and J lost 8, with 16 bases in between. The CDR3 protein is CASSSGPHDTQYF. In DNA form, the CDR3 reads TGTGCCAGCAGCTCCGGGCCGCACGACACCCAGTACTTC.

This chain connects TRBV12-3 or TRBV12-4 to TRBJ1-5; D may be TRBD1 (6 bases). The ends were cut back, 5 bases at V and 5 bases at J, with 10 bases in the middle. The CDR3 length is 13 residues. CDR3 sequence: CASSTGTHQPQHF. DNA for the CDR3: TGTGCCAGCAGTACCGGGACACATCAGCCCCAGCATTTT.

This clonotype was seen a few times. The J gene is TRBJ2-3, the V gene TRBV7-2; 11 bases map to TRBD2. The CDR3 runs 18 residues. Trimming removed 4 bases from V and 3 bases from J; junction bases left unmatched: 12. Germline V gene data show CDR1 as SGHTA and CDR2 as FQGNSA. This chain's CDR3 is CASSYQNLAGGRTDTQYF. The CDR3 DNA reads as TGTGCCAGCAGCTACCAAAATTTAGCGGGGGGGCGGACAGATACGCAGTATTTT.

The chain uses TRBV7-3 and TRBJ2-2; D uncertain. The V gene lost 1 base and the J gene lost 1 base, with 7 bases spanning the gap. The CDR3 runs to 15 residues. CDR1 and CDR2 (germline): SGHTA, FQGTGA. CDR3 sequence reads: CASSLIGENTGELFF. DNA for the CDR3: TGTGCCAGCAGCTTAATTGGCGAGAACACCGGGGAGCTGTTTTTT.

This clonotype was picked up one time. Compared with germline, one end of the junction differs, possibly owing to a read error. The CDR3 bases are TGTGCCGGCAGCCGAGACTTGGACAGGATCCTCGGGGATGAGCAGTTCTTC. It codes for CAGSRDLDRILGDEQFF. V gene TRBV5-5 combines with J gene TRBJ2-1; 7 bases map to TRBD1. The CDR3 consists of 17 residues. Germline-derived CDR1 and CDR2 are SGHKS and YYEKEE (reference sequence).